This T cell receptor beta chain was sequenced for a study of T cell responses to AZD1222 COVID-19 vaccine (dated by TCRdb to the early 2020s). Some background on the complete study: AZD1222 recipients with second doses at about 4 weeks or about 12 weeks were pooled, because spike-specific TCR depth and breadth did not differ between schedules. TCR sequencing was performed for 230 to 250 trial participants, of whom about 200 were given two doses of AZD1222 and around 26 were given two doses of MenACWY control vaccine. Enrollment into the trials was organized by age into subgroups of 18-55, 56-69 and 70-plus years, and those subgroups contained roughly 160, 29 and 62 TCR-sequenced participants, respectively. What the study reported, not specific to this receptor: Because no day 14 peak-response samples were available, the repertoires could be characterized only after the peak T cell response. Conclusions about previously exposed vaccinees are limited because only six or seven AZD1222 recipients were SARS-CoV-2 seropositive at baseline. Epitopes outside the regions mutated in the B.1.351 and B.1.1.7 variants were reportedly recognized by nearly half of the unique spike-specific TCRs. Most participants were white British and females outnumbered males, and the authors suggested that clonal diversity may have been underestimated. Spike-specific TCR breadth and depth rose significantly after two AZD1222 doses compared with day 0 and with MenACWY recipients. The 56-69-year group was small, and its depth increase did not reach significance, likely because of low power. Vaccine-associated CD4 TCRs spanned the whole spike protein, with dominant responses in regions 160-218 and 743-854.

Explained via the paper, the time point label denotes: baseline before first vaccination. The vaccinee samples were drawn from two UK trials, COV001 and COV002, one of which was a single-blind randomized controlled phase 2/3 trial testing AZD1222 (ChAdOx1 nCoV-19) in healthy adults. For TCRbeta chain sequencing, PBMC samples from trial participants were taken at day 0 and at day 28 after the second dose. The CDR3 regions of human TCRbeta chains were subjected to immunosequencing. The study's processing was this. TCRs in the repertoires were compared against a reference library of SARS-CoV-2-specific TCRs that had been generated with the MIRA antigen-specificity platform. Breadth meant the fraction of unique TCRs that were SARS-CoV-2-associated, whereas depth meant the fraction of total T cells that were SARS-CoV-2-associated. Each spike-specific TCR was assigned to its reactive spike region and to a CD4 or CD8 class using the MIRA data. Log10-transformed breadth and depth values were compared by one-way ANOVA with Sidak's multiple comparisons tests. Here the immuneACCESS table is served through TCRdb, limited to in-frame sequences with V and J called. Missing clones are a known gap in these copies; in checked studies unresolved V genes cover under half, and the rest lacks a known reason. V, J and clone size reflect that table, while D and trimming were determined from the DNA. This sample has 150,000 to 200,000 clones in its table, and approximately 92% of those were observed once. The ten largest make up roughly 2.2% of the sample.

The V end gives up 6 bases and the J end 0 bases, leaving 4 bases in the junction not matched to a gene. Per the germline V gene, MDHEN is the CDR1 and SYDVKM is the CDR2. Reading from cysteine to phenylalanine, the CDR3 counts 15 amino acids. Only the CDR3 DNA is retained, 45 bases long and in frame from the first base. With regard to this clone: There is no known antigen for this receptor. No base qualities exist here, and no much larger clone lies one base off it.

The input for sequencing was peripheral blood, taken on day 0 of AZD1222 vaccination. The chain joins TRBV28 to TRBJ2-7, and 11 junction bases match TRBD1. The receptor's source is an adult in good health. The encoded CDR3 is CASSPGQGGSYEQYF. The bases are TGTGCCAGCAGCCCGGGACAGGGGGGCTCCTACGAGCAGTACTTC.